Listed below are T cell receptor beta chains from one sample, sequenced in a study of OX40 agonist ivuxolimab in advanced cancers. Assay: immunoSEQ multiplex PCR; the TCRdb copy retains only in-frame clones and omits some. Altogether more than 10,000 clones are present, 65% to 80% being singletons, with the ten largest covering roughly 30%. The starting material was CD4+ or CD8+ T cells sorted from blood, obtained in a trial of the OX40 agonist ivuxolimab. The receptors derive from an adult with an advanced solid tumor such as melanoma, head and neck, liver or kidney cancer. CDR3s include the opening cysteine and the closing phenylalanine or tryptophan. D genes are given only for firm matches. Not every row has a clone size; where given, it reads once, few, many or a size class.

D gene	J gene	CDR3 length	V gene	clone size	CDR3 DNA	CDR3 protein
-	TRBJ2-3	15	TRBV6-5	few	TGTGCCAGCGCTGCCTACAGAACCCTCACAGATACGCAGTATTTT	CASAAYRTLTDTQYF
TRBD2	TRBJ2-1	16	TRBV7-6	-	TGTGCCAGCAGCTTCGTGGCTAGCGGGGGGGTAGATGAGCAGTTCTTC	CASSFVASGGVDEQFF
TRBD1	TRBJ2-7	14	TRBV5-1	-	TGCGCCAGCAGCTTCGGACAGGGGATCGACGAGCAGTACTTC	CASSFGQGIDEQYF
TRBD1	TRBJ1-6	16	TRBV28	-	TGTGCCAGCAGTGCGACAGGGACTTTATTAGATTCACCCCTCCACTTT	CASSATGTLLDSPLHF
-	TRBJ1-5	12	TRBV28	-	TGTGCCAGCAGTGTAGAGAATCAGCCCCAGCATTTT	CASSVENQPQHF
-	TRBJ2-3	17	TRBV30	-	TGTGCCGGACAGCCCTTTCCGGGGGACGTAAGCACAGATACGCAGTATTTT	CAGQPFPGDVSTDTQYF
TRBD2	TRBJ2-2	15	TRBV6-5	-	TGTGCCAGCAGAGCGGGACTCCAAGGGTCCGGGGAGCTGTTTTTT	CASRAGLQGSGELFF
-	TRBJ2-1	15	TRBV4-3	-	TGCGCCAGCAGCCAGGAGTATGACTACTACAATGAGCAGTTCTTC	CASSQEYDYYNEQFF
-	TRBJ2-2	16	TRBV6-1	-	TGTGCCAGCAGTGAAGTGGGCGGGGCGGGCACCGGGGAGCTGTTTTTT	CASSEVGGAGTGELFF
TRBD2	TRBJ2-3	14	TRBV12-5	-	TGTGCTAGTGGTCTTCCCGGCGGGGGAGATACGCAGTATTTT	CASGLPGGGDTQYF
TRBD1	TRBJ1-2	14	TRBV28	-	TGTGCCAGCAGTTGGGTAGGACAGGGTTATGGCTACACCTTC	CASSWVGQGYGYTF
-	TRBJ2-5	11	TRBV28	-	TGTGCCAGCAGTCATCTGGAGACCCAGTACTTC	CASSHLETQYF
TRBD2	TRBJ2-3	17	TRBV9	-	TGTGCCAGCAGCGTAGACGCGGCGGGGGGTCGCACAGATACGCAGTATTTT	CASSVDAAGGRTDTQYF
TRBD2	TRBJ2-1	16	TRBV14	-	TGTGCCAGCAGCCCCTATAGCGGGGGGGCCTACAATGAGCAGTTCTTC	CASSPYSGGAYNEQFF
TRBD1	TRBJ2-7	14	TRBV2	-	TGTGCCAGCAATGGACAGGATTTATCCTACGAGCAGTACTTC	CASNGQDLSYEQYF
TRBD1	TRBJ1-1	12	TRBV27	-	TGTGCCAGCTCGACAGGGAGCACTGAAGCTTTCTTT	CASSTGSTEAFF
-	TRBJ2-1	16	TRBV10-3	-	TGTGCCATCAGTTCCCCCCCCAACACCAACTACAATGAGCAGTTCTTC	CAISSPPNTNYNEQFF
-	TRBJ1-4	14	TRBV19	-	TGTGCCAGTAGTGAGCGGTCCTTCAATGAAAAACTGTTTTTT	CASSERSFNEKLFF
TRBD2	TRBJ2-1	15	TRBV7-9	-	TGTGCCAGCAGACCTCCTAGCGGGAGGGCATTAGAGCAGTTCTTC	CASRPPSGRALEQFF
TRBD2	TRBJ2-1	14	TRBV5-1	-	TGCGCCAGCAGCGACTTTGGACTAGCGACAGAGCAGTTCTTC	CASSDFGLATEQFF
-	TRBJ2-2	15	TRBV27	-	TGTGCCAGCAGTTTTAGGGGGACATTCACCGGGGAGCTGTTTTTT	CASSFRGTFTGELFF
-	TRBJ2-2	15	TRBV28	-	TGTGCCAGCAGAATCGGGACCGACTACCGAGGGGAGCTGTTTTTT	CASRIGTDYRGELFF
-	TRBJ2-7	15	TRBV4-1	-	TGCGCCAGCAGCCAAGTCCCCGGGACACCCTACGAGCAGTACTTC	CASSQVPGTPYEQYF
-	TRBJ1-3	16	TRBV13	-	TGTGCCAGCAGCGACCGACTGGTGAGCTCTGGAAACACCATATATTTT	CASSDRLVSSGNTIYF
TRBD1	TRBJ2-1	15	TRBV9	-	TGTGCCAGCAGCGTAGCCGGGACAGCTTACAATGAGCAGTTCTTC	CASSVAGTAYNEQFF
TRBD2	TRBJ2-1	15	TRBV7-9	-	TGTGCCAGCAGAATGACTAGCGGGGGGTACAATGAGCAGTTCTTC	CASRMTSGGYNEQFF
-	TRBJ2-2	13	TRBV29-1	once	TGCAGCGTGGAAGGGAGGAACGCCGGGGAGCTGTTTTTT	CSVEGRNAGELFF
-	TRBJ1-2	15	TRBV7-9	few	TGTGCCAGCAGCCGAAGGGGGGGCACCGGTAATGGCTACACCTTC	CASSRRGGTGNGYTF
-	TRBJ2-5	11	TRBV5-1	-	TGCGCCAGCAGTCGTCGAGAGACCCAGTACTTC	CASSRRETQYF
TRBD1	TRBJ1-2	15	TRBV5-1	-	TGCGCCAGCAGCTTGCTTTGGACAGGGGATGATGGCTACACCTTC	CASSLLWTGDDGYTF